This TCR beta chain was recorded in a study of T cells in Graves' hyperthyroidism and ophthalmopathy. Overall study: At the time of initial diagnosis and before any treatment, peripheral blood was collected.

The TCR beta CDR3 regions underwent amplification using RNA transcripts as the source. The TCR CDR3 first-round RT-PCR relied on the HTBI primer set. TCRdb analysed the multiplex PCR reads with MiXCR anew, one entry per CDR3 protein. The repertoire includes fewer than 450,000 distinct CDR3 sequences, about 18% of them detected once, and approximately 35% sits in the top ten. A patient was excluded if there was uncontrolled infection, other autoimmune disease, pregnancy or lactation. This clonotype was seen ten or more times. V lost 5 bases, J lost 0 bases, and 11 bases lay in between. Looked up from germline, CDR1 is SGHVS and CDR2 is FNYEAQ. This CDR3 region has 14 residues.

This rearrangement joins TRBV7-6 to TRBJ2-7; the D gene is possibly TRBD2 (5 bases). The sample taken for sequencing was blood. The receptor was derived from a woman aged 25 to 39 with Graves' hyperthyroidism that later progressed to Graves' ophthalmopathy. The CDR3 coding sequence is TGTGCCAGCAGCGCGACGGGGAGCTCCTACGAGCAGTACTTC. Translating it yields CASSATGSSYEQYF.